Each of the 28 T cell receptor beta chains below was sequenced from the same sample in a study of cytomegalovirus exposure and HLA in healthy donors (dated by TCRdb to about 2017). The library was obtained by the immunoSEQ multiplex PCR assay. The multiplex PCR relied on a mix of 60 forward primers for TCR Vbeta segments and 13 reverse primers for TCR Jbeta segments. The clones in this table, taken by TCRdb from immuneACCESS, are in-frame only. Not every clone is retained; where verified, under half of the shortfall comes from an unresolved V gene, and the cause of the rest is unknown. A total of over 100,000 clones appear in this sample, 82% of them only once. The biggest ten clones account for 22% of the sample. Sequenced input: PBMCs. The receptors derive from a man aged 25 to 40 in good health and CMV-seropositive.

This chain links TRBV25-1 with TRBJ1-2; no reliable D call. The CDR3 spans 13 residues. The ends were cut back, 6 bases at V and 5 bases at J, with 13 bases in the middle. Per germline, CDR1 MGHDK and CDR2 SYGVNS. CDR3 loop: CASSYGAEYGYTF. The DNA of the CDR3 is TGTGCCAGCAGCTACGGAGCAGAATATGGCTACACCTTC.

The CDR3 sequence: CASSLAVTSAETQYF. The CDR3 DNA reads as TGTGCCAGCAGCTTAGCTGTGACTAGTGCAGAGACCCAGTACTTC. The rearrangement uses TRBV7-9 and TRBJ2-5, with D possibly being TRBD2 (6 bases). The CDR3 spans 15 residues. Germline V gene lookup returns CDR1 SEHNR and CDR2 FQNEAQ (reference sequence). Trimming cost V 0 bases and J 4 bases, with 12 bases left between them.

As DNA, the CDR3 is TGTGCCAGTAGTAGGGGCCCGGGACAATGGGGTATTGAGCAGTTCTTC. Its translation: CASSRGPGQWGIEQFF. The chain employs TRBV19 and TRBJ2-1; D is perhaps TRBD1 (6 bases). Per the germline V gene, CDR1 is LNHDA and CDR2 is SQIVND (reference sequence). The V end was cut by 4 bases, the J end by 9 bases, with 22 bases between. CDR3 length equals 16 residues.

The chain recombines TRBV5-5 with TRBJ2-1; TRBD2 might be the D (7 bases). V was pared by 0 bases and J by 1 base, with 17 bases between. This CDR3 contains 18 residues. Germline V gene sequence: CDR1 SGHKS, CDR2 YYEKEE (reference sequence). The DNA of the CDR3 is TGTGCCAGCAGCTTGGGGTACGGGGGGCTAGGGTCCTACAATGAGCAGTTCTTC. The encoded protein is CASSLGYGGLGSYNEQFF.

This rearrangement joins TRBV4-2 to TRBJ2-1; tentative D call: TRBD1 (6 bases). Germline V gives CDR1 LGHNA, CDR2 YNFKEQ. This CDR3 contains 13 residues. Trimming took off 2 bases at V and 5 bases at J, with 7 bases between the two ends. CDR3 DNA: TGTGCCAGCAGCCAACACAGGGACAATGAGCAGTTCTTC. Translated: CASSQHRDNEQFF.

This chain links TRBV2 with TRBJ1-3; a possible D gene is TRBD1 (5 bases). Germline-derived CDR1 and CDR2 are SNHLY and FYNNEI. The CDR3 is 15 residues long. The V gene lost 4 bases and the J gene lost 2 bases, with 12 bases spanning the gap. The CDR3 here is CASSGVGEAGNTIYF. The CDR3, as DNA: TGTGCCAGCAGTGGAGTGGGGGAGGCTGGAAACACCATATATTTT.

The chain has TRBV19 and TRBJ2-3; D ambiguous. The CDR3 loop spans 14 amino acids. The germline V gene has CDR1 LNHDA and CDR2 SQIVND (reference sequence). Trimming stripped 5 bases from V and 0 bases from J, with 9 bases between. This chain's CDR3 is CASSDWRSTDTQYF. The DNA of the CDR3 is TGTGCCAGTAGTGATTGGCGGAGCACAGATACGCAGTATTTT. Full variable domain (outside the CDR3, taken from reference TRBV19 and TRBJ2-3): DGGITQSPKYLFRKEGQNVTLSCEQNLNHDAMYWYRQDPGQGLRLIYYSQIVNDFQKGDIAEGYSVSREKKESFPLTVTSAQKNPTAFYLCASSDWRSTDTQYFGPGTRLTVL.

The V call is TRBV10-3, the J call TRBJ2-7, with 8 bases that match TRBD1. Looked up from germline, CDR1 is ENHRY and CDR2 is SYGVKD. The CDR3 totals 16 residues. The junction had 11 bases not matched to a gene; V was cut back by 4 bases and J by 3 bases. The CDR3 spells CAISGGPRTGSYEQYF. The CDR3, as DNA: TGTGCCATCAGTGGCGGCCCGAGGACAGGGAGCTACGAGCAGTACTTC.

The genes are TRBV5-6 and TRBJ1-6, with 9 bases that match TRBD1. Per germline, CDR1 SGHDT and CDR2 YYEEEE. The CDR3 consists of 17 residues. With 0 bases clipped from V and 0 bases from J, the junction kept 1 base outside the gene matches. CDR3: CASSLGQGVSYNSPLHF. In DNA form, the CDR3 reads TGTGCCAGCAGCTTGGGACAGGGGGTCTCCTATAATTCACCCCTCCACTTT.

The chain recombines TRBV5-1 with TRBJ2-5; D is possibly TRBD1 (5 bases). The CDR3 has 12 residues. V gave up 5 bases and J gave up 0 bases, with 5 bases separating them. Germline values: CDR1 SGHRS, CDR2 YFSETQ. The CDR3 reads CASRDNQETQYF. The CDR3 DNA sequence: TGCGCCAGCAGGGACAACCAAGAGACCCAGTACTTC. The variable domain in full, completed from reference TRBV5-1 and TRBJ2-5, reads KAGVTQTPRYLIKTRGQQVTLSCSPISGHRSVSWYQQTPGQGLQFLFEYFSETQRNKGNFPGRFSGRQFSNSRSEMNVSTLELGDSALYLCASRDNQETQYFGPGTRLLVL.

The sample holds a few counts of this clone. The CDR3 protein is CASSSPQTLGRDGYTF. DNA for the CDR3: TGTGCCAGCAGCTCCCCCCAAACTCTCGGCAGGGATGGCTACACCTTC. The chain recombines TRBV11-3 with TRBJ1-2; TRBD1 might be the D (5 bases). Germline V gene lookup returns CDR1 SGHNT and CDR2 YENEEA. The V end lost 4 bases, the J end lost 6 bases, and 21 bases lay between the germline ends. The CDR3 consists of 16 residues.

This clone was seen a single time. The gene calls are TRBV9 and TRBJ2-7, with 8 bases that match TRBD1. The junction had 9 bases not matched to a gene; V was cut back by 4 bases and J by 3 bases. Germline CDR1 and CDR2: SGDLS and YYNGEE. The CDR3 is made up of 15 amino acids. The CDR3 region has the DNA TGTGCCAGCAGCATATCGGGACAGGCGGGCTACGAGCAGTACTTC. The encoded protein is CASSISGQAGYEQYF.

The gene calls are TRBV5-1 and TRBJ1-1; possible D gene TRBD1, 5 bases. Between the trimmed V and J ends, which lost 3 bases and 1 base, there was a span of 7 bases. Germline V gene data show CDR1 as SGHRS and CDR2 as YFSETQ. CDR3 length: 13 residues. CDR3 nucleotides: TGCGCCAGCAGCTGGGGCGGGAACACTGAAGCTTTCTTT. Protein sequence: CASSWGGNTEAFF.

The rearrangement joins TRBV28 to TRBJ1-1; possibly TRBD1 for D (5 bases). This CDR3 is built from 14 residues. CDR1 and CDR2 from the germline V gene are MDHEN and SYDVKM. Trimming removed 5 bases from V and 4 bases from J, with 14 bases in between. CDR3 bases: TGTGCCAGCAGTCCCCCAGGACACTCCACTGAAGCTTTCTTT. Amino acid sequence: CASSPPGHSTEAFF.

As DNA, the CDR3 is TGTGCCAGCAGTTTCTTCAGGGTATCTTCGGGTGAAAAACTGTTTTTT. This sequence encodes CASSFFRVSSGEKLFF. V usage is TRBV28 and J usage is TRBJ1-4; the D gene is possibly TRBD1 (5 bases). The CDR3 is 16 residues long. Trimming cost V 3 bases and J 7 bases, with 18 bases left between them. The germline V gene encodes CDR1 MDHEN and CDR2 SYDVKM.

The chain is built from TRBV5-8 and TRBJ1-2; the D gene is possibly TRBD1 (6 bases). Deletions cut 4 bases from V and 4 bases from J, with 17 bases between. There are 15 residues in the CDR3. Germline loops: CDR1 SGHTS, CDR2 YDEGEE. The CDR3 loop reads CASSPGHTLPYGYTF. As DNA, the CDR3 is TGTGCCAGCAGCCCGGGACATACACTCCCCTATGGCTACACCTTC. Variable domain in full (rest from reference TRBV5-8 and TRBJ1-2): EAGVTQSPTHLIKTRGQQATLRCSPISGHTSVYWYQQALGLGLQFLLWYDEGEERNRGNFPPRFSGRQFPNYSSELNVNALELEDSALYLCASSPGHTLPYGYTFGSGTRLTVV.

On this clone: The sample contains more than one DNA sequence encoding this CDR3. The chain links TRBV5-1 to TRBJ2-1; D is unclear. Trimming cost V 4 bases and J 4 bases, with 12 bases left between them. The CDR3 spans 14 residues. Germline loops: CDR1 SGHRS, CDR2 YFSETQ. The CDR3 bases are TGCGCCAGCAGCCCACAATTGGTTTACAATGAGCAGTTCTTC. Amino acids: CASSPQLVYNEQFF.

The sample holds one count of this clone. The chain combines TRBV11-3 with TRBJ2-1, with TRBD2 matching over 8 bases. J was trimmed by 8 bases and V by 5 bases; bases with no gene match: 17. CDR1 SGHNT and CDR2 YENEEA come from the germline V gene. This CDR3 contains 17 residues. The CDR3 protein is CASSPDLGAGVADEQFF. DNA for the CDR3: TGTGCCAGCAGCCCAGACTTAGGAGCGGGAGTTGCCGATGAGCAGTTCTTC.

CDR3 sequence (DNA): TGTGCCAGTAGTCCCACGTACAGGGATAATCTGTACTTC. Translation: CASSPTYRDNLYF. The genes are TRBV19 and TRBJ2-7; possibly TRBD1 for D (6 bases). The germline V gene encodes CDR1 LNHDA and CDR2 SQIVND (reference sequence). This CDR3 is built from 13 residues. Trimming left V 5 bases short and J 12 bases short, with 20 bases between.

The chain recombines TRBV16 with TRBJ1-5; 9 positions match TRBD1. The CDR3 has 15 amino acids. Germline-derived CDR1 and CDR2 are KGHSY and FQNENV. V dropped 4 bases and J dropped 7; count of bases not matched to a gene: 8. The CDR3 protein is CASSLLRTGEQPQHF. In nucleotides, the CDR3 is TGTGCCAGCAGCCTATTAAGGACAGGGGAACAGCCCCAGCATTTT.

J is TRBJ1-1 and V is TRBV5-6; TRBD1 aligns across 9 bases. Per the germline V gene, CDR1 is SGHDT and CDR2 is YYEEEE. This CDR3 comprises 13 residues. Trimming removed 4 bases from V and 6 bases from J; junction bases left unmatched: 4. The CDR3 DNA reads as TGTGCCAGCAGCGAGACAGGGGGGGCTGAAGCTTTCTTT. As protein: CASSETGGAEAFF.

Remarks on this clone: Within the sample, other DNA sequences also encode this same CDR3. The chain recombines TRBV30 with TRBJ2-3, with 9 nucleotides matching TRBD1. From germline, CDR1 is GTSNPN and CDR2 SVGIG (reference sequence). V trimming: 0 bases; J trimming: 3 bases; junction bases outside the gene matches: 1. The CDR3 consists of 14 residues. DNA for the CDR3: TGTGCCTGGAGTGTACAGGGGGCAACAGATACGCAGTATTTT. Protein sequence: CAWSVQGATDTQYF.

This chain's CDR3 is CATSRAVGASYEQYF. CDR3 bases: TGTGCCACCAGCAGAGCAGTGGGGGCATCCTACGAGCAGTACTTC. The chain recombines TRBV15 with TRBJ2-7; possible D gene TRBD1, 6 bases. Trimming took off 1 base at V and 1 base at J, with 11 bases between the two ends. This CDR3 has 15 amino acids. Germline V lookup: CDR1 LNHNV, CDR2 YYDKDF (reference sequence).

This chain uses TRBV11-2 with TRBJ2-1; the D is unclear. CDR1 and CDR2 (germline): SGHAT, FQNNGV. The CDR3 has 13 residues. Trimming shortened V by 5 bases and J by 4 bases, and 9 bases separated the two germline ends. DNA for the CDR3: TGTGCCAGCAGCCTAAACGGGTACAATGAGCAGTTCTTC. Its protein is CASSLNGYNEQFF.

CDR3 protein: CASSLGQGGGEQYF. CDR3 DNA: TGTGCCAGCAGCTTAGGACAGGGTGGTGGGGAGCAGTACTTC. The gene calls are TRBV7-3 and TRBJ2-7, with 8 positions matching TRBD1. Per germline, CDR1 SGHTA and CDR2 FQGTGA. The CDR3 length is 14 residues. The trim removed 2 bases at V and 7 bases at J, leaving 7 bases unmatched.

This chain links TRBV2 with TRBJ1-2, with 8 bases lining up with TRBD1. V was clipped by 6 bases and J by 3 bases; unmatched bases: 12. CDR1 is SNHLY and CDR2 is FYNNEI in the germline V gene. The CDR3 consists of 16 residues. CDR3: CASRGITGGQDYGYTF. CDR3 coding DNA: TGTGCCAGCAGGGGGATAACAGGGGGGCAGGACTATGGCTACACCTTC.

The chain employs TRBV7-9 and TRBJ2-7; the match to TRBD1 covers 9 bases. The CDR3 has 15 residues. The ends lost 5 bases at V and 5 bases at J; junction bases unmatched: 10. Germline values: CDR1 SEHNR, CDR2 FQNEAQ (reference sequence). In DNA, the CDR3 is TGTGCCAGCAGCCCCCAGAGGGACAGGGAGGACGAGCAGTACTTC. Its protein is CASSPQRDREDEQYF.

The V call is TRBV30, the J call TRBJ1-2, with a tentative D call TRBD1 (5 bases). V was shortened by 3 bases and J by 3 bases, with 11 bases between the two germline ends. The CDR3 covers 13 residues. The germline gives CDR1 GTSNPN, CDR2 SVGIG (reference sequence). CDR3 sequence reads: CAWRVGGDYGYTF. The CDR3 DNA is TGTGCCTGGAGGGTCGGGGGGGACTATGGCTACACCTTC.